This TCR beta chain was retrieved from a study of PD-1 blockade in classical Hodgkin lymphoma. The time point was: cycle 4 day 1 (C4D1), after more than five weeks of nivolumab. Autologous stem cell transplantation was followed by relapse in every patient, and brentuximab vedotin exposure varied. Best responses fell into complete response, partial response or progressive disease. This clone was recorded only once. Antigen unknown. CDR1 is SGDLS and CDR2 is YYNGEE in the germline V gene. The CDR3 has 16 amino acids. The J segment lost 3 bases and the V segment lost 1 base, leaving 8 bases of the junction unmatched. Broader study findings: By C4D1, diversity of CD4+ TCRs had risen significantly, whereas that of CD8+ TCRs had not. Newly diagnosed patients reportedly trailed healthy donors in baseline TCR diversity.

Using immunoSEQ multiplex PCR, the repertoire was profiled, and TCRdb retains in-frame clones only, with some absent. The sample carries about 96,000 clones, approximately 94% recorded once. The chain joins TRBV9 to TRBJ2-3; 7 nucleotides line up with TRBD2. This specimen consisted of peripheral blood mononuclear cells (PBMCs), obtained before the fourth cycle of nivolumab. This sequence originates from a human donor with classical Hodgkin lymphoma. The CDR3 loop is CASSVRPGGFTDTQYF. DNA of the CDR3: TGTGCCAGCAGCGTACGGCCGGGGGGTTTTACAGATACGCAGTATTTT.